This is a list of T cell receptor beta chains from one sample in a study of patients and donors after allogeneic stem cell transplantation. TCRdb reprocessed the RT-PCR reads with MiXCR, giving one entry per CDR3 protein. The table includes about a million distinct CDR3 sequences, roughly 18% detected once. The sequenced sample consisted of blood, either unsorted or a sorted T cell fraction (not recorded which). These receptors came from a human donor who was either an allogeneic HSCT recipient or a stem cell or donor lymphocyte infusion donor (not recorded which). It is not recorded whose cells these are; they may come from a transplant donor. Each CDR3 is given with its conserved first and last residue. A D gene is named only where the DNA matches it firmly. Clone size is stated in some rows and not others, as once, few, many or a class when expanded.

J	V	D	size	CDR3	DNA
TRBJ1-4	TRBV4-3	NA	few	CASSQDFEEKLFF	TGCGCCAGCAGCCAAGATTTCGAGGAAAAACTGTTTTTT
TRBJ1-2	TRBV12-3/TRBV12-4	NA	NA	CASSLGRDHYGYTF	TGTGCCAGCAGTTTAGGGCGGGACCACTATGGCTACACCTTC
TRBJ1-5	TRBV4-1	NA	few	CASSQLLGLNQPQHF	TGCGCCAGCAGCCAACTATTGGGGCTGAATCAGCCCCAGCATTTT
TRBJ2-5	TRBV5-1	TRBD1	NA	CASSSDRPQETQYF	TGCGCCAGCAGCTCGGACAGGCCCCAAGAGACCCAGTACTTC
TRBJ2-7	TRBV12-3/TRBV12-4	TRBD2	few	CASSRGLAGLVEQYF	TGTGCCAGCAGCCGGGGACTAGCGGGTCTGGTCGAGCAGTACTTC
TRBJ2-7	TRBV5-6	TRBD1	many	CASSSGTGFYEQYF	TGTGCCAGCAGTTCCGGGACAGGATTCTACGAGCAGTACTTC
TRBJ1-1	TRBV27	NA	few	CASSPRFENTEAFF	TGTGCCAGCAGTCCCAGATTTGAGAACACTGAAGCTTTCTTT
TRBJ2-7	TRBV15	TRBD1	few	CATSRDRGNYEQYF	TGTGCCACCAGCAGGGACAGGGGGAACTACGAGCAGTACTTC
TRBJ1-1	TRBV4-2	TRBD1	few	CASSSAGTGYEAFF	TGTGCCAGCAGTAGCGCCGGGACAGGATATGAAGCTTTCTTT
TRBJ1-1	TRBV20-1	TRBD1	many	CSARGDRGTEAFF	TGCAGTGCTAGAGGGGACAGGGGCACTGAAGCTTTCTTT
TRBJ2-3	TRBV4-2	NA	few	CASSHRAPGSTDTQYF	TGTGCCAGCAGCCACCGGGCCCCGGGGAGCACAGATACGCAGTATTTT
TRBJ2-2	TRBV5-1	TRBD2	NA	CASSPRLATNGELFF	TGCGCCAGCAGCCCGCGACTAGCGACAAACGGGGAGCTGTTTTTT
TRBJ2-7	TRBV9	NA	NA	CASSRQGTFYEQYF	TGTGCCAGCAGTAGGCAGGGGACTTTCTACGAGCAGTACTTC
TRBJ2-2	TRBV9	TRBD2	many	CASSVGLAGALRTGELFF	TGTGCCAGCAGCGTAGGTCTAGCGGGAGCGCTGAGAACCGGGGAGCTGTTTTTT